Listed below are T cell receptor beta chains from one sample, sequenced in a study of blood T cell repertoires in COVID-19. Libraries were prepared by immunoSEQ multiplex PCR; TCRdb keeps only in-frame clonotypes and omits some of them. Counted here are about 260,000 clones, about 90% occurring once; the ten biggest clones make up about 9.4%. Sample: peripheral blood. Every receptor here comes from a woman between 70 and 85 years old with COVID-19, enrolled during active disease. Both conserved end residues are part of each CDR3. Fields, in order: V gene, J gene, clone size, D gene, CDR3 protein, CDR3 DNA. The D gene is left open where the match is weak. Part of the rows lack a size; the others show once, few, many or a class for expanded clones.

TRBV4-1	TRBJ2-1	few	NA	CASSQGAIYNEQFF	TGCGCCAGCAGCCAGGGGGCCATCTACAATGAGCAGTTCTTC
TRBV28	TRBJ2-1	NA	NA	CASSSLARDYNEQFF	TGTGCCAGCAGCTCCCTAGCGAGAGACTACAATGAGCAGTTCTTC
TRBV4-1	TRBJ2-5	NA	NA	CASSQDPSGETQYF	TGCGCCAGCAGCCAAGATCCCAGCGGAGAGACCCAGTACTTC
TRBV6-6	TRBJ1-5	NA	NA	CASSVAGIQPQHF	TGTGCCAGCAGTGTAGCAGGGATTCAGCCCCAGCATTTT
TRBV5-5	TRBJ2-1	NA	NA	CASSPQPDISYNEQFF	TGTGCCAGCAGCCCCCAACCGGACATCTCCTACAATGAGCAGTTCTTC
TRBV7-3	TRBJ2-7	NA	NA	CASSLDRTNGYEQYF	TGTGCCAGCAGCCTAGACAGGACCAATGGATACGAGCAGTACTTC
TRBV18	TRBJ1-1	NA	NA	CASTIRPGGGTEAFF	TGTGCCAGCACCATTAGGCCGGGAGGGGGCACTGAAGCTTTCTTT
TRBV7-8	TRBJ1-3	once	NA	CASSLAGRAGNTIYF	TGTGCCAGCAGCTTAGCTGGGAGGGCGGGAAACACCATATATTTT
TRBV5-1	TRBJ1-1	NA	NA	CASSFVTGTEAFF	TGCGCCAGCAGCTTTGTCACAGGCACTGAAGCTTTCTTT
TRBV7-9	TRBJ2-2	NA	TRBD1	CASSPSTGVNTGELFF	TGTGCCAGCAGCCCCTCTACAGGGGTAAACACCGGGGAGCTGTTTTTT
TRBV6-6	TRBJ1-2	few	NA	CASTDTYGYTF	TGTGCCAGCACAGACACCTATGGCTACACCTTC
TRBV11-3	TRBJ2-2	NA	TRBD1	CASRLDRVSTGELFF	TGTGCCAGCAGACTCGACAGGGTCAGCACCGGGGAGCTGTTTTTT
TRBV11-3	TRBJ2-1	NA	TRBD1	CASGQALSYNEQFF	TGTGCCAGCGGACAGGCTCTTTCCTACAATGAGCAGTTCTTC
TRBV5-1	TRBJ1-4	once	NA	CASSSGEKLFF	TGCGCCAGCAGCTCGGGAGAAAAACTGTTTTTT
TRBV19	TRBJ1-2	NA	TRBD1	CASSRTGYGYTF	TGTGCCAGTAGTAGGACAGGCTATGGCTACACCTTC
TRBV19	TRBJ2-3	once	NA	CASSIQAADTQYF	TGTGCCAGTAGTATTCAAGCTGCAGATACGCAGTATTTT
TRBV19	TRBJ1-1	NA	NA	CASSIGGLARTEAFF	TGTGCCAGTAGTATAGGGGGCCTTGCGAGAACTGAAGCTTTCTTT
TRBV5-1	TRBJ1-1	NA	NA	CASATGIMNTEAFF	TGCGCCAGCGCCACAGGGATCATGAACACTGAAGCTTTCTTT
TRBV28	TRBJ1-3	NA	NA	CASSLGGEANTIYF	TGTGCCAGCAGTTTAGGAGGGGAGGCAAACACCATATATTTT
TRBV5-1	TRBJ1-2	NA	TRBD1	CASRTRTGGGYGYTF	TGCGCCAGCAGGACTAGGACAGGGGGCGGCTATGGCTACACCTTC
TRBV18	TRBJ2-7	NA	TRBD1	CASSPRQGDEQYF	TGTGCCAGCTCACCACGACAGGGTGACGAGCAGTACTTC
TRBV7-9	TRBJ2-7	NA	TRBD1	CASSSFTGAYEQYF	TGTGCCAGCAGCTCATTCACAGGGGCTTACGAGCAGTACTTC
TRBV13	TRBJ1-1	NA	NA	CASSLRGITEAFF	TGTGCCAGCAGCTTACGGGGTATCACTGAAGCTTTCTTT
TRBV4-3	TRBJ1-1	NA	NA	CASSQAGDTEAFF	TGCGCCAGCAGCCAGGCGGGGGACACTGAAGCTTTCTTT
TRBV11-3	TRBJ2-7	NA	TRBD1	CASSQAQQGVSEQYF	TGTGCCAGCAGCCAGGCCCAACAGGGGGTGAGCGAGCAGTACTTC
TRBV11-3	TRBJ1-1	NA	NA	CASSLGPTQQGGVPEAFF	TGTGCCAGCAGCTTAGGGCCAACCCAACAGGGCGGTGTGCCTGAAGCTTTCTTT
TRBV28	TRBJ1-5	NA	TRBD1	CASSPRTGDNQPQHF	TGTGCCAGCAGTCCCAGGACAGGGGACAATCAGCCCCAGCATTTT
TRBV5-1	TRBJ2-1	NA	TRBD1	CASSLAGQGYDEQFF	TGCGCCAGCAGCTTGGCAGGACAGGGGTACGATGAGCAGTTCTTC
TRBV27	TRBJ2-1	NA	TRBD2	CASSLQREGHNEQFF	TGTGCCAGCAGTTTACAGCGGGAGGGCCACAATGAGCAGTTCTTC
TRBV7-9	TRBJ1-2	medium-sized	TRBD1	CASSFPGQGSPYTF	TGTGCCAGCAGCTTCCCGGGACAGGGATCCCCCTACACCTTC
TRBV5-4	TRBJ1-2	NA	NA	CASSLTSTDGYTF	TGTGCCAGCAGCTTGACTTCGACAGACGGCTACACCTTC
TRBV9	TRBJ1-1	NA	NA	CASSVAHEAFF	TGTGCCAGCAGCGTAGCCCATGAAGCTTTCTTT
TRBV28	TRBJ1-3	NA	NA	CASSFGAPGAGNTIYF	TGTGCCAGCAGTTTTGGGGCCCCAGGGGCCGGAAACACCATATATTTT
TRBV13	TRBJ2-1	NA	TRBD2	CASSFPRGSSYNEQFF	TGTGCCAGCAGCTTCCCCCGCGGGAGCTCCTACAATGAGCAGTTCTTC
TRBV2	TRBJ1-6	NA	TRBD1	CASSGQGGNNSPLHF	TGTGCCAGCAGCGGACAGGGCGGGAATAATTCACCCCTCCACTTT
TRBV5-5	TRBJ1-1	NA	NA	CASSFGRQLNTEAFF	TGTGCCAGCAGCTTTGGTCGACAGCTAAACACTGAAGCTTTCTTT
TRBV5-4	TRBJ2-7	NA	TRBD1	CASSTGGQGAYEQYF	TGTGCCAGCAGCACGGGAGGACAGGGGGCCTACGAGCAGTACTTC
TRBV9	TRBJ1-3	NA	TRBD1	CASSVTGGAAGNTIYF	TGTGCCAGCAGCGTTACAGGGGGCGCAGCTGGAAACACCATATATTTT
TRBV19	TRBJ1-2	NA	NA	CASSSDTYGYTF	TGTGCCAGTAGTAGCGACACCTATGGCTACACCTTC
TRBV4-3	TRBJ2-3	NA	NA	CASSPSPQGGYRGDTQYF	TGCGCCAGCAGCCCCTCCCCGCAGGGGGGATATCGTGGGGATACGCAGTATTTT
TRBV11-2	TRBJ1-2	NA	NA	CASSLGADYGYTF	TGTGCCAGCAGCTTAGGGGCAGACTATGGCTACACCTTC
TRBV30	TRBJ1-5	once	NA	CAWSQGNSNQPQHF	TGTGCCTGGAGCCAGGGGAACAGCAATCAGCCCCAGCATTTT
TRBV18	TRBJ2-7	NA	TRBD1	CASSPPGTGVYEQYF	TGTGCCAGCTCACCACCCGGGACAGGGGTGTACGAGCAGTACTTC
TRBV5-1	TRBJ2-1	NA	NA	CASKAANSYNEQFF	TGCGCCAGCAAGGCGGCGAATTCCTACAATGAGCAGTTCTTC
TRBV19	TRBJ2-2	NA	NA	CASSIGPRGVGELFF	TGTGCCAGTAGTATAGGCCCCAGGGGTGTCGGGGAGCTGTTTTTT
TRBV6-5	TRBJ1-2	once	NA	CASSRGGTNYGYTF	TGTGCCAGCAGTAGGGGGGGTACTAACTATGGCTACACCTTC
TRBV9	TRBJ2-1	few	NA	CASSVELAWDEQFF	TGTGCCAGCAGCGTAGAGTTAGCATGGGATGAGCAGTTCTTC
TRBV18	TRBJ2-1	NA	TRBD2	CASSPMTGPTSGRLDEQFF	TGTGCCAGCTCACCTATGACCGGCCCAACTAGCGGGAGGTTGGATGAGCAGTTCTTC